The present TCR beta chain was sequenced within a study of blood T cell repertoires in COVID-19 (dated by TCRdb to 2018 to 2020). For the wider study: The collaborator samples originated in the United States, Italy and Spain and spanned the acute and convalescent phases of COVID-19. The samples were drawn from the first 160 participants of the ongoing ImmuneRACE study and from some 1,300 subjects provided by 6 global collaborators. The dataset comprised deeply sampled blood TCRbeta repertoires from subjects exposed to, actively infected with, or recovered from COVID-19. The prospective study material was composed of cDNA or gDNA derived from T cells, B-cell-depleted T cells, or PBMCs. A de-identified subject ID, COVID-19 status, age in years and sex were almost always included in the sample metadata. The repertoires were released in a freely available public database meant as a resource for research on the immune response to SARS-CoV-2. Where available, HLA class I and class II types were obtained from metadata supplied by the sample provider rather than from assay-based typing.

Overall study results and their limits: How much clinical and demographic metadata was included differed by source and by participant, and the metadata was provided uncurated.

Trimming at the junction amounts to 6 bases on V and 11 bases on J, and the germline ends lie 24 bases apart. The germline V gene (reference sequence) gives CDR1 as PRHDT and CDR2 as FYEKMQ. From its cysteine to its phenylalanine, the CDR3 spans 15 amino acids. Only CDR3 DNA remains: 45 bases, in frame from the first base. TCRbeta CDR3 regions were amplified from genomic DNA by means of the immunoSEQ Assay, a bias-controlled multiplex PCR. In the source study's methods: The number of nucleated cells in each sample was estimated by amplification of reference gene primers within the assay. To quantify the absolute abundance of each unique TCRbeta CDR3 rearrangement, sequence reads were collapsed and filtered. For each sample, productive Simpson clonality was calculated as the square root of Simpson's diversity index over productive rearrangements. Held by TCRdb, this immuneACCESS table contains in-frame sequences only and omits some clones. Under half of the omission traces to an unresolved V gene where checked; the cause of the rest is unknown. The V and J calls and clone size come from that table; D and trimming were worked out from the DNA. The sample data list around 190,000 clones, and about four fifths of these were observed just once. In total, the top ten clones hold about 6.4% of the sample.

As concerns this clone: Its recognized antigen is unknown. No much larger clonotype is one base removed from it; base qualities were not supplied.

Whole blood was collected in K2EDTA tubes by collaborating institutions according to the institutions' own protocols. For TCRbeta analysis, collaborator samples were shipped as frozen whole blood, as isolated PBMCs, or as DNA extracted from either sample type. The chain joins TRBV13 to TRBJ2-3; no D gene call is confident. The sample consisted of peripheral blood. This TCR came from a human donor in a cohort sampled during active COVID-19. The DNA sequence is as follows: TGTGCCAGCAGTCCCCTGGTGCGTGGCGGTCGAAGGCAGTATTTT. Its translation is CASSPLVRGGRRQYF.